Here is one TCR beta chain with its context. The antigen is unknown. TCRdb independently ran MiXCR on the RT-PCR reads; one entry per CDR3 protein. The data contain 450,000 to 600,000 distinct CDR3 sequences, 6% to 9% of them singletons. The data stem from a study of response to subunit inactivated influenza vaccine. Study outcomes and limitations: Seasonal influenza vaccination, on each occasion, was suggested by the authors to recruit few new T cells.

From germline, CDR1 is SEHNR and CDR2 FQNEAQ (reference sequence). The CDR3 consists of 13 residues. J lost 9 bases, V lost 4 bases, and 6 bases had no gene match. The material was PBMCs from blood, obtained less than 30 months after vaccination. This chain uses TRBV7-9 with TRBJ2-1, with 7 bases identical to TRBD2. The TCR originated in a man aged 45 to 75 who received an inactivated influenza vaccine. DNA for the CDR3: TGTGCCAGCAGCTCAACTAGCGTTGGTGAGCAGTTCTTC. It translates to CASSSTSVGEQFF. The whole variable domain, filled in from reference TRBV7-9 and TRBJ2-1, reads DTGVSQNPRHKITKRGQNVTFRCDPISEHNRLYWYRQTLGQGPEFLTYFQNEAQLEKSRLLSDRFSAERPKGSFSTLEIQRTEQGDSAMYLCASSSTSVGEQFFGPGTRLTVL.